This TCR beta chain stems from a study of regulatory T cells in long-lasting Graves disease. This clonotype was seen ten or more times. Assembly of TCR beta libraries relied on iRepertoire HTBI primers together with Arm-PCR of CDR3 regions. Original methodology: Across the samples, identification revealed 60 to 75 TRBV and more than 11 TRBJ segments. TCRdb reprocessed the multiplex PCR reads via MiXCR and lists one record per CDR3 protein. For this entry, the V and J calls and clone size follow TCRdb and not the study's own pipeline. The sample shows over 300,000 distinct CDR3 sequences, around 20% of them seen only once. Time point specified: persistent/refractory GD, antithyroid drugs over 5 years with positive TRAb. After RNA was extracted from PBMCs, the TCR library was made from it. Blood from the periphery, about 9 milliliters in all, was drawn into EDTA tubes. Material: peripheral blood mononuclear cells (PBMCs), obtained when the disease was refractory, from a patient treated with antithyroid drugs. The TCR sequence derives from a female donor with Graves disease.

CDR3 amino acids: CASSLPPPLNTEAFF. The CDR3 DNA is TGCGCCAGCAGCTTGCCTCCGCCCTTGAACACTGAAGCTTTCTTT. The chain couples TRBV5-1 to TRBJ1-1, with D unresolved. Germline CDR1 is SGHRS and CDR2 is YFSETQ. The CDR3 runs 15 residues. V lost 1 base and J 0 bases, leaving 10 bases between the germline ends. The full variable domain, rest sourced from reference TRBV5-1 and TRBJ1-1, is KAGVTQTPRYLIKTRGQQVTLSCSPISGHRSVSWYQQTPGQGLQFLFEYFSETQRNKGNFPGRFSGRQFSNSRSEMNVSTLELGDSALYLCASSLPPPLNTEAFFGQGTRLTVV.